The 11 T cell receptor beta chains listed next were all sequenced from one sample in a study of OX40 agonist ivuxolimab in advanced cancers. Data came from immunoSEQ multiplex PCR; TCRdb stores just in-frame clones and leaves some out. The data show approximately 66,000 clones, around 85% seen once. The specimen was CD4+ or CD8+ T cells sorted from blood, collected in a trial of the OX40 agonist ivuxolimab. Receptors originate from an adult with an advanced solid tumor such as melanoma, head and neck, liver or kidney cancer.

The V call is TRBV2, the J call TRBJ2-7; 9 bases are a match to TRBD1. Germline-derived CDR1 and CDR2 are SNHLY and FYNNEI. This CDR3 spans 13 amino acids. V trimming: 5 bases; J trimming: 7 bases; junction bases outside the gene matches: 6. Written as DNA, the CDR3 is TGTGCCAGCAGTACGGGACAGGGAGGGGAGCAGTACTTC. Encoded protein: CASSTGQGGEQYF.

The chain combines TRBV7-2 with TRBJ1-2; tentative D call: TRBD1 (5 bases). The CDR3 contains 15 residues. Germline V gene sequence: CDR1 SGHTA, CDR2 FQGNSA. Trimming removed 8 bases from V and 3 bases from J, with 19 bases in between. CDR3 sequence (DNA): TGTGCCAGCCGGGGCCATGGCAGTGGAGACTATGGCTACACCTTC. Protein sequence: CASRGHGSGDYGYTF.

This clone has a handful of counts. The chain is built from TRBV7-8 and TRBJ2-1, with TRBD2 identical over 10 bases. The CDR3 sequence is 18 residues long. With 5 bases clipped from V and 0 bases from J, the junction kept 10 bases outside the gene matches. Germline V CDR1 and CDR2: SGHVS, FQNEAQ. The CDR3: CASSPAGGYGSSYNEQFF. The CDR3 nucleotides read TGTGCCAGCAGCCCAGCGGGAGGGTATGGGAGCTCCTACAATGAGCAGTTCTTC.

This clone was detected once. V usage is TRBV2 and J usage is TRBJ1-5; the D gene is possibly TRBD1 (6 bases). With 8 bases removed from V and 6 bases from J, the gap between germline ends came to 20 bases. Germline loops: CDR1 SNHLY, CDR2 FYNNEI. This CDR3 has 15 amino acids. As DNA, the CDR3 is TGTGCCAGCGGGCAGGCTAGGGGGTCCGGTCAGCCCCAGCATTTT. It translates to CASGQARGSGQPQHF.

The chain recombines TRBV7-8 with TRBJ2-1, with D unresolved. The germline V gene has CDR1 SGHVS and CDR2 FQNEAQ. The CDR3 totals 13 residues. Trimming left V 5 bases short and J 8 bases short, with 13 bases between. This chain's CDR3 is CASSPQPSDEQFF. CDR3 coding DNA: TGTGCCAGCAGCCCCCAACCTTCCGATGAGCAGTTCTTC.

This clone came up once. Other nucleotide sequences in the sample specify the same CDR3. The chain couples TRBV30 to TRBJ2-2, with 7 bases fitting TRBD2. The CDR3 runs 13 residues. The germline gives CDR1 GTSNPN, CDR2 SVGIG (reference sequence). After removal of 4 bases from V and 5 bases from J, the junction contained 4 bases not matched to a gene. CDR3 coding DNA: TGTGCCTGGAATGGGGGGGGAACCGGGGAGCTGTTTTTT. Translated, it gives CAWNGGGTGELFF.

This chain connects TRBV5-6 to TRBJ1-5; maybe TRBD1 (5 bases). V was shortened by 1 base and J by 2 bases, with 7 bases between the two germline ends. Germline CDR1 is SGHDT and CDR2 is YYEEEE. The CDR3 runs 14 residues. The CDR3 here is CASSLLGGNQPQHF. The CDR3 nucleotides read TGTGCCAGCAGCTTGTTGGGGGGCAATCAGCCCCAGCATTTT.

The J gene is TRBJ2-1, the V gene TRBV9, with 10 bases aligning to TRBD2. Germline-derived CDR1 and CDR2 are SGDLS and YYNGEE. The CDR3 extends over 19 amino acids. V shed 3 bases, J shed 2 bases, and the junction held 14 bases outside the gene matches. This CDR3 is CASSGKVEVSGRAYNEQFF. DNA for the CDR3: TGTGCCAGCAGCGGCAAGGTAGAGGTGAGCGGGAGGGCCTACAATGAGCAGTTCTTC.

The V call is TRBV9, the J call TRBJ1-1, with D perhaps TRBD1 (5 bases). Trimming cost V 4 bases and J 3 bases, with 13 bases left between them. This CDR3 is 14 amino acids long. The germline CDR1 and CDR2 sequences are SGDLS and YYNGEE. The CDR3 here is CASSPRDLDTEAFF. CDR3 DNA sequence: TGTGCCAGCAGCCCGCGGGACCTAGACACTGAAGCTTTCTTT.

This chain connects TRBV30 to TRBJ2-3; D remains unclear. Germline loops: CDR1 GTSNPN, CDR2 SVGIG (reference sequence). The CDR3 has 12 residues. The V end lost 4 bases, the J end lost 3 bases, and 8 bases lay between the germline ends. The CDR3 DNA reads as TGTGCCTGGACAACGGGTACAGATACGCAGTATTTT. Translation: CAWTTGTDTQYF.

This chain joins TRBV28 and TRBJ2-1; maybe TRBD2 (6 bases). Germline V gene lookup returns CDR1 MDHEN and CDR2 SYDVKM. V was clipped by 4 bases and J by 15 bases, with 13 bases between them. There are 11 residues in the CDR3. In nucleotides, the CDR3 is TGTGCCAGCAGTTCGCGGGGTATTCGGTTCTTC. Its protein is CASSSRGIRFF.